This section outlines one T cell receptor (beta chain) sequence together with its context. The germline CDR1 and CDR2 sequences are MNHEY and SMNVEV (reference sequence). V was pared by 6 bases and J by 0 bases, with 4 bases of the junction left unmatched. The CDR3 is 16 amino acids. These data are taken from a study of T cell responses to AZD1222 COVID-19 vaccine. Libraries were prepared by immunoSEQ multiplex PCR; TCRdb keeps only in-frame clonotypes and omits some of them. The top ten hold roughly 4.4% of the sample, which has approximately 120,000 clones, about 92% seen once. The sample here was peripheral blood, taken on day 0 of MenACWY control vaccination. The sequence was obtained from an adult in good health. The J gene is TRBJ2-3, the V gene TRBV27; 12 bases line up with TRBD2. CDR3 DNA: TGTGCCAGCAGGCTTGGACTAGCGGGGAGCACAGATACGCAGTATTTT. Encoded protein: CASRLGLAGSTDTQYF.